This T cell receptor (beta chain) was obtained from a study of T cell changes during pregnancy in multiple sclerosis. Repertoires were generated with immunoSEQ multiplex PCR, while TCRdb's copy carries only in-frame clones and drops some. The data hold approximately 100,000 clones, with over 80% observed a single time. Trimming stripped 5 bases from V and 5 bases from J, with 9 bases between. The CDR3 length is 12 residues. Germline assignment: CDR1 SEHNR and CDR2 FQNEAQ (reference sequence). This clone has a single count. The chain joins TRBV7-9 to TRBJ2-5; possibly TRBD2 for D (6 bases). The sequences come from peripheral blood, collected in the first trimester of pregnancy. The origin of this receptor is a female donor with multiple sclerosis, enrolled in a pregnancy study. CDR3 protein: CASSQEGETQYF. CDR3 sequence (DNA): TGTGCCAGCAGCCAGGAGGGGGAGACCCAGTACTTC.